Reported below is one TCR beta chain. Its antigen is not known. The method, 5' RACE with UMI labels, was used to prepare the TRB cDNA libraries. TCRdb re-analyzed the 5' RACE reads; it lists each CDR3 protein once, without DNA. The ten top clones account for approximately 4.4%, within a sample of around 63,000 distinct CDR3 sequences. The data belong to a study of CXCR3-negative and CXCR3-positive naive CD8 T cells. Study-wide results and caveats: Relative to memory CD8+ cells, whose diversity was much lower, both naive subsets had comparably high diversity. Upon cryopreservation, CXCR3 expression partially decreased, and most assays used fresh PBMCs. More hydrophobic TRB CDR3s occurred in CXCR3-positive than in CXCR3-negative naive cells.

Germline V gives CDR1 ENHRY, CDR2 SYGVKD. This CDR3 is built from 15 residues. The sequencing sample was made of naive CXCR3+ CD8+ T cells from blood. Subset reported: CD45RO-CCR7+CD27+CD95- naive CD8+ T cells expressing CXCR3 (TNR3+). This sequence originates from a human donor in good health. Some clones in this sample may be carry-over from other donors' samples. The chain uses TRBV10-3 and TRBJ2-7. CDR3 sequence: CAISDPETQSVEQYF.